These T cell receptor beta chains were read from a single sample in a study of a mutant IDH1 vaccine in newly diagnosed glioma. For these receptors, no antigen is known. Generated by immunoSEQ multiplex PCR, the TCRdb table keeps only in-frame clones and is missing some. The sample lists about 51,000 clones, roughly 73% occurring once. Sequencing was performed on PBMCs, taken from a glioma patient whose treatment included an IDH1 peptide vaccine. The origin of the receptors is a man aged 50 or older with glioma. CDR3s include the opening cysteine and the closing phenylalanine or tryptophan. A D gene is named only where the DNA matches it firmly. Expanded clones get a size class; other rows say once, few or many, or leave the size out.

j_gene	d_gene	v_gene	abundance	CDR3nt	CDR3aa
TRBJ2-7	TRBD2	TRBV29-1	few	TGCAGCGTTGAAGTGACTAGCAAGTACGAGCAGTACTTC	CSVEVTSKYEQYF
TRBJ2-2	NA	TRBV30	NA	TGTGCCTGGAACAGGGACACCGGGGAGCTGTTTTTT	CAWNRDTGELFF
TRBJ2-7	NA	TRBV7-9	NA	TGTGCCAGCAGCTCCACAGGGCGCTCCTACGAGCAGTACTTC	CASSSTGRSYEQYF
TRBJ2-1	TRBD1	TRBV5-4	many	TGTGCCAGCAGCGCCCCACCGGGACAGGGCCAGTTCTTC	CASSAPPGQGQFF
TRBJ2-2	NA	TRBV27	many	TGTGCCAGCAGTTACAGCGGGGAGCTGTTTTTT	CASSYSGELFF
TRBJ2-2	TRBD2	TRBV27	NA	TGTGCCAGCAGACGGACTAGCGGGGGGGAGGGCGGGGAGCTGTTTTTT	CASRRTSGGEGGELFF
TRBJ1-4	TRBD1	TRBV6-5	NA	TGTGCCAGCAGGACGGGACAGCAAAATGAAAAACTGTTTTTT	CASRTGQQNEKLFF
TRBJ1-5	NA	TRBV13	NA	TGTGCCAGCAGCCTAACAGGGAGCCATCAGCCCCAGCATTTT	CASSLTGSHQPQHF
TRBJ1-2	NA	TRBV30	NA	TGTGCCTGGAGTACCCACAGGATTTCAAACTATGGCTACACCTTC	CAWSTHRISNYGYTF
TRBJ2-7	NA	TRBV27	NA	TGTGCCAGCAGAAGGGGCATAGAAGGCGAGCAGTACTTC	CASRRGIEGEQYF
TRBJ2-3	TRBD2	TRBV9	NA	TGTGCCAGCAACGGGGAGGGTAGGACAGATACGCAGTATTTT	CASNGEGRTDTQYF
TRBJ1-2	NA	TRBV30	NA	TGTGCCTGGAGTGTTACAGGGACGAACTATGGCTACACCTTC	CAWSVTGTNYGYTF
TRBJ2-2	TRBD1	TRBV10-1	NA	TGCGCCAGCAGGGACAGGGAGGCCGGGGAGCTGTTTTTT	CASRDREAGELFF
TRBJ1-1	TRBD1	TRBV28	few	TGTGCCAGCAGCCCCGGACAGGCGGTTGGTGAAGCTTTCTTT	CASSPGQAVGEAFF
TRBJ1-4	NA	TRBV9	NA	TGTGCCAGCAGCGTCTCAGGGCGGGGTCCCAATGAAAAACTGTTTTTT	CASSVSGRGPNEKLFF
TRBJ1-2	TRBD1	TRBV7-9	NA	TGTGCCAGCAGCCCACCTAAACAGGGGATTCATGGCTACACCTTC	CASSPPKQGIHGYTF
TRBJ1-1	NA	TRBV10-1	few	TGCGCCAGCAGTGAAAAACCGGGCTTCGGGAACACTGAAGCTTTCTTT	CASSEKPGFGNTEAFF
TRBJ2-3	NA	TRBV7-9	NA	TGTGCCAGCAGCCCAGGGGAAGGGCGAGGGACAGATACGCAGTATTTT	CASSPGEGRGTDTQYF
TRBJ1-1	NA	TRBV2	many	TGTGCCAGCAGTGACGGGGGGGCGTATTTGAACACTGAAGCTTTCTTT	CASSDGGAYLNTEAFF
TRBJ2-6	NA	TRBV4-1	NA	TGCGCCAGCAGCCAAGACCCGAGGGTAAAATCCTCTGGGGCCAACGTCCTGACTTTC	CASSQDPRVKSSGANVLTF